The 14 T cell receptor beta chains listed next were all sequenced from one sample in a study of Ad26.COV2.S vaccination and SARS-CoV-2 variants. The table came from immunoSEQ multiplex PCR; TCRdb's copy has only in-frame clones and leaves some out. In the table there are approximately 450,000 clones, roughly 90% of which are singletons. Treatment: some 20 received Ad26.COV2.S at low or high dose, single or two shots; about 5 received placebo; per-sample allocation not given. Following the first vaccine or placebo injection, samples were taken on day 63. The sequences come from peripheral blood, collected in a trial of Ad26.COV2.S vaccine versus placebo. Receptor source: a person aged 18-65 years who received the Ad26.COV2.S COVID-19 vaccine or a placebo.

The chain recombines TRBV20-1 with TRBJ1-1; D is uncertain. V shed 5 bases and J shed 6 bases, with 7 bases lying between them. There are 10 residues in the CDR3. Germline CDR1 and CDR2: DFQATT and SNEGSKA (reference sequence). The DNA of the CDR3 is TGCAGTGCTCAGAGAGCTGAAGCTTTCTTT. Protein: CSAQRAEAFF.

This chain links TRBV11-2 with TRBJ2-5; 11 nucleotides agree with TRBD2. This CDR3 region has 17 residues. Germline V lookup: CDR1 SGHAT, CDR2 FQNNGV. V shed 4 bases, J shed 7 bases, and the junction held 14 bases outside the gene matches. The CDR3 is CASSSTRGGSGRATQYF. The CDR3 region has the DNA TGTGCCAGCAGCTCGACCCGGGGGGGTAGCGGGAGGGCGACCCAGTACTTC. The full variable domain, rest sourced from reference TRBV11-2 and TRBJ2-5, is EAGVAQSPRYKIIEKRQSVAFWCNPISGHATLYWYQQILGQGPKLLIQFQNNGVVDDSQLPKDRFSAERLKGVDSTLKIQPAKLEDSAVYLCASSSTRGGSGRATQYFGPGTRLLVL.

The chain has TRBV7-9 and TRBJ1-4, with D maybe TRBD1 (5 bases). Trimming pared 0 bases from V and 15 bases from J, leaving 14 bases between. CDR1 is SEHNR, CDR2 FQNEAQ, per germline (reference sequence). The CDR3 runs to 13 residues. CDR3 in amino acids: CASSLAIETQVFF. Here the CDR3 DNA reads TGTGCCAGCAGCTTAGCGATCGAGACACAGGTGTTTTTT.

CDR3 sequence reads: CACRLRTGGSYEQYF. The CDR3 nucleotides are TGTGCCTGCCGGCTTAGGACAGGGGGCTCCTACGAGCAGTACTTC. V gene TRBV30 combines with J gene TRBJ2-7, with 10 nucleotides matching TRBD1. The germline V gene encodes CDR1 GTSNPN and CDR2 SVGIG (reference sequence). The CDR3 runs to 15 residues. V gave up 6 bases and J gave up 0 bases; unmatched junction bases: 8.

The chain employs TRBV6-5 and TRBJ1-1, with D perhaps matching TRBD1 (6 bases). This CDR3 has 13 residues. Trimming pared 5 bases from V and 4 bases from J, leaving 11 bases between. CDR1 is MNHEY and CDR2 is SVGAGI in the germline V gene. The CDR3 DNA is TGTGCCAGCAGTATTCACAGGGTCACTGAAGCTTTCTTT. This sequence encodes CASSIHRVTEAFF.

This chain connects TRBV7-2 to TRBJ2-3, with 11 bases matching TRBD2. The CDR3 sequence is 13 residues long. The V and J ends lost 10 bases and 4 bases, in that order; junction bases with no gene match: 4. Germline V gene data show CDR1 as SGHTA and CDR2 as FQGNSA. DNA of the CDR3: TGTGCCACACAACTAGCGGGAGCAGATACGCAGTATTTT. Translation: CATQLAGADTQYF.

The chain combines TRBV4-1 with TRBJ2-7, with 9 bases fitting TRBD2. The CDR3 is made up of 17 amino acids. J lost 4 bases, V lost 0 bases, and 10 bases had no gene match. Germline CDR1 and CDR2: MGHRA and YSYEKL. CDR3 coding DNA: TGCGCCAGCAGCCAAGAATGGGGACTAGCTATTGCTTACGAGCAGTACTTC. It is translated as CASSQEWGLAIAYEQYF.

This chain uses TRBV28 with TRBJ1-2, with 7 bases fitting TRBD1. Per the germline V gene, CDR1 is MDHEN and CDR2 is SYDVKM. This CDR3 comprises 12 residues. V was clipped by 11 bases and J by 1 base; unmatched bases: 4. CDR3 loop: CAVGQRNYGYTF. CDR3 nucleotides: TGTGCCGTGGGACAGCGTAACTATGGCTACACCTTC.

CDR3 DNA sequence: TGTGCCAGCGGAGCGAATAATTCACCCCTCCACTTT. It encodes CASGANNSPLHF. The V call is TRBV7-2, the J call TRBJ1-6; D gene ambiguous. The ends were cut back, 8 bases at V and 5 bases at J, with 7 bases in the middle. Looked up from germline, CDR1 is SGHTA and CDR2 is FQGNSA. There are 12 residues in the CDR3.

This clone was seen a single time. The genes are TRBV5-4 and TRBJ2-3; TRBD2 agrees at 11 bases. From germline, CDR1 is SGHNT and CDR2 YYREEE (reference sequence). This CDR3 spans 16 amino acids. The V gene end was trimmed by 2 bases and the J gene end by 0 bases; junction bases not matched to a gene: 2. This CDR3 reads CASSLLAGASTDTQYF. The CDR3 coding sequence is TGTGCCAGCAGCTTACTAGCGGGAGCTAGCACAGATACGCAGTATTTT.

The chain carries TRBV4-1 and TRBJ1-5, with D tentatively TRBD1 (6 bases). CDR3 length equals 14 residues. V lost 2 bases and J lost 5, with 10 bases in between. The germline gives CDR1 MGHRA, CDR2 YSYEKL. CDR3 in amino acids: CASSQPQGDQPQHF. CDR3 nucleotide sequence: TGCGCCAGCAGCCAACCACAGGGAGATCAGCCCCAGCATTTT.

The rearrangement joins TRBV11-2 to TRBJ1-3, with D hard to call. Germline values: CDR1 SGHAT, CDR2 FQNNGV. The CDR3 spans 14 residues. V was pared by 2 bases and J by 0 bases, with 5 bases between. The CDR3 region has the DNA TGTGCCAGCAGCTTATATAACTCTGGAAACACCATATATTTT. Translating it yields CASSLYNSGNTIYF.

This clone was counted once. In DNA, the CDR3 is TGTGCCAGCAGCGTAGCGGGGTGGTCCTACGAGCAGTACTTC. It yields the protein CASSVAGWSYEQYF. The chain combines TRBV9 with TRBJ2-7; tentative D call: TRBD2 (5 bases). Germline V lookup: CDR1 SGDLS, CDR2 YYNGEE. The CDR3 spans 14 residues. Between the trimmed V and J ends, which lost 0 bases and 1 base, there was a span of 8 bases.

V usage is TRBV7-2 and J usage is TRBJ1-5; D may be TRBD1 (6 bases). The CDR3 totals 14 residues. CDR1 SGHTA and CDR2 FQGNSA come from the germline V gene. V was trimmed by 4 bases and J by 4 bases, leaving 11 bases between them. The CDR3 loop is CASSWRQGNQPQHF. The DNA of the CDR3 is TGTGCCAGCAGCTGGCGTCAGGGGAATCAGCCCCAGCATTTT.